This entry concerns a single T cell receptor beta chain. Its target is unknown. Sequenced by immunoSEQ multiplex PCR; TCRdb stores in-frame clones only, minus some. The data contain some 170,000 clones, roughly 91% of them singletons. This entry belongs to a study of T cell responses to AZD1222 COVID-19 vaccine. V lost 2 bases to trimming and J lost 0 bases, with 11 bases between them. This CDR3 spans 16 amino acids. Germline loops: CDR1 KGHDR, CDR2 SFDVKD. Findings and limits, study-wide: Nearly half of spike-specific TCRs reportedly target variant regions that are unmutated in the B.1.351 and B.1.1.7 variants.

This TCR came from an adult in good health. The chain couples TRBV24-1 to TRBJ2-3; no firm D call. The source material was peripheral blood, sampled on day 0 of AZD1222 vaccination. CDR3 DNA: TGTGCCACCAGTGATTGGGCGGTCACTAGCACAGATACGCAGTATTTT. This translates into CATSDWAVTSTDTQYF.